This T cell receptor beta chain was sequenced for a study of T cell responses to AZD1222 COVID-19 vaccine. Germline CDR1 reads KGHSH; CDR2 reads LQKENI. Trimming removed 1 base from V and 4 bases from J, with 13 bases in between. This CDR3 is built from 16 residues. Assay: immunoSEQ multiplex PCR; the TCRdb copy retains only in-frame clones and omits some. This sample has 100,000 to 150,000 clones; 90% occur once, and the top ten carry less than 4.5%. The chain uses TRBV18 and TRBJ2-2; tentatively, D is TRBD1 or TRBD2 (5 bases each). The receptor was derived from an adult in good health. The input for sequencing was peripheral blood, taken on day 0 of MenACWY control vaccination. The CDR3 nucleotides are TGTGCCAGCTCACCACTGGGGGAAGTCCGCACCGGGGAGCTGTTTTTT. It specifies CASSPLGEVRTGELFF.